The sequence of this TCR beta chain was determined in a study of neurological immune-mediated disorders. This clonotype was seen ten or more times. TCRdb recomputed calls from the 5' RACE reads with MiXCR, one row per CDR3 protein. The sample contains nearly 60,000 distinct CDR3 sequences, around 3.4% of which appear only once. The V segment lost 6 bases and the J segment 5 bases; nucleotides outside the gene matches: 4. Per the germline V gene, CDR1 is MDHEN and CDR2 is SYDVKM. The length of the CDR3 is 13 residues. The V call is TRBV28, the J call TRBJ2-5, with TRBD1 matching 9 bases. The receptor's source is a woman in her twenties or thirties with multiple sclerosis. Material: PBMCs. The CDR3 spells CASSTGTGETQYF. The CDR3 DNA reads as TGTGCCAGCAGCACCGGGACAGGGGAGACCCAGTACTTC.